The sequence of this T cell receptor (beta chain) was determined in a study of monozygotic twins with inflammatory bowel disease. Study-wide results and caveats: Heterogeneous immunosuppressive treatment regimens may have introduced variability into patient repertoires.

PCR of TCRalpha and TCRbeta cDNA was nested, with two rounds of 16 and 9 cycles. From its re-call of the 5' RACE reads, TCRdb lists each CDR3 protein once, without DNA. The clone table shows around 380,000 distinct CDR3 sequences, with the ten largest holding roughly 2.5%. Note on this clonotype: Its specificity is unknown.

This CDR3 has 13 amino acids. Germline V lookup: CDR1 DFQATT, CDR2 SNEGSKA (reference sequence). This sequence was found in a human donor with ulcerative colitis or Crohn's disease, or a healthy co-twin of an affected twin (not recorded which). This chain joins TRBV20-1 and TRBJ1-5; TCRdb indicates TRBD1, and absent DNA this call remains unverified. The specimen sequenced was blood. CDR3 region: CSASVRGGQPQHF.